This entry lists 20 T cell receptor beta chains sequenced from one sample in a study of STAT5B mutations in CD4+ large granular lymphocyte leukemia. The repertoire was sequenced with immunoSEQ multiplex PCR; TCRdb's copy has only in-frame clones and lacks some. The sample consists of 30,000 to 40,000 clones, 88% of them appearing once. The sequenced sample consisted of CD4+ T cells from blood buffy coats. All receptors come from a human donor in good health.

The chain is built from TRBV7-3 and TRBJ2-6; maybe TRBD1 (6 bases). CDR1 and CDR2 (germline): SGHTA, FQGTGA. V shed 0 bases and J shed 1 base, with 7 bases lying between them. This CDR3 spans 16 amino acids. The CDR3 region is CASSLTRGSGANVLTF. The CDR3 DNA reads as TGTGCCAGCAGCTTAACAAGGGGGTCTGGGGCCAACGTCCTGACTTTC.

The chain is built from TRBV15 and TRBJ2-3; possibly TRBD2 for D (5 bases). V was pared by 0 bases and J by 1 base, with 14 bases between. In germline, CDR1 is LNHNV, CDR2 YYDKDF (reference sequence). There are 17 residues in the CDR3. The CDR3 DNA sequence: TGTGCCACCAGCAGAGATTTGGAGGTTGTCGGCACAGATACGCAGTATTTT. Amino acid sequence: CATSRDLEVVGTDTQYF.

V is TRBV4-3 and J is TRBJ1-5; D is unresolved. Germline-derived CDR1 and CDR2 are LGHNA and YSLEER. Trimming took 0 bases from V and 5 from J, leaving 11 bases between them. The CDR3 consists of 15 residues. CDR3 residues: CASSQDRGLYQPQHF. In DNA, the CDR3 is TGCGCCAGCAGCCAAGATAGAGGCTTATATCAGCCCCAGCATTTT.

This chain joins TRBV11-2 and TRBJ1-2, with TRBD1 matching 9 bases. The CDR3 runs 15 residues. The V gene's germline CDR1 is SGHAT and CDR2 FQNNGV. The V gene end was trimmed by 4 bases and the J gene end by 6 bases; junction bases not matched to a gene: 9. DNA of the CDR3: TGTGCCAGCAGCTCGCCCCGGGACAGGGTTGATGGCTACACCTTC. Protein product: CASSSPRDRVDGYTF.

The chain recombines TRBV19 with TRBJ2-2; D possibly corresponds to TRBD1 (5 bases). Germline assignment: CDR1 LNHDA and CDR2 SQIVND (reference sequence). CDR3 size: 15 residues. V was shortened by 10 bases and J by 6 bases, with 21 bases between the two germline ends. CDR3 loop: CATMAGHLKPGELFF. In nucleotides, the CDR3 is TGTGCCACTATGGCAGGACACTTAAAACCCGGGGAGCTGTTTTTT.

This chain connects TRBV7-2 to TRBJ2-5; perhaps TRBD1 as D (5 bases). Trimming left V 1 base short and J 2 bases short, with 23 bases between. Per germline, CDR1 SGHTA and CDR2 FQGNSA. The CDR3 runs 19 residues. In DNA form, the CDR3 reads TGTGCCAGCAGCTTAGGGCGTTTTCGGTACCAGGACAAACAAGAGACCCAGTACTTC. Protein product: CASSLGRFRYQDKQETQYF.

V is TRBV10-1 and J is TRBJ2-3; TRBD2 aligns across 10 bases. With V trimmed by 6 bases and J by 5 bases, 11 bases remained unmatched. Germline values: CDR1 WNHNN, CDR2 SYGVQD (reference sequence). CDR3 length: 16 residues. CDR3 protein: CASSKKLAGKEDTQYF. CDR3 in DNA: TGCGCCAGCAGCAAGAAACTAGCGGGAAAGGAAGATACGCAGTATTTT.

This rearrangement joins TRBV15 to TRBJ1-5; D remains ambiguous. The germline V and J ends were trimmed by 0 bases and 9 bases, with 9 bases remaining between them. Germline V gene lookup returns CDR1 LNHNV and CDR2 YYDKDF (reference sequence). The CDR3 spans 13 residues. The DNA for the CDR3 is TGTGCCACCAGCAGAGAGGCGGTCGGGCCCCAGCATTTT. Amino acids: CATSREAVGPQHF.

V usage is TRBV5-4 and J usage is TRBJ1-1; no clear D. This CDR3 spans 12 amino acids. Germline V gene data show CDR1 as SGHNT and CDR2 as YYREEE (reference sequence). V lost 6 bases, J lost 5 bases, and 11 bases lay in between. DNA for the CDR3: TGTGCCAGCACCGTCGTCGGGACTGAAGCTTTCTTT. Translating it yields CASTVVGTEAFF.

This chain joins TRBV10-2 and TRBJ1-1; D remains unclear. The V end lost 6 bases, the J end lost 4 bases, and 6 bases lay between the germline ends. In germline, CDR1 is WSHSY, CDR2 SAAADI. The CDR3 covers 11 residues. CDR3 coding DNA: TGCGCCAGCAGCCCATTCACTGAAGCTTTCTTT. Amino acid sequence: CASSPFTEAFF.

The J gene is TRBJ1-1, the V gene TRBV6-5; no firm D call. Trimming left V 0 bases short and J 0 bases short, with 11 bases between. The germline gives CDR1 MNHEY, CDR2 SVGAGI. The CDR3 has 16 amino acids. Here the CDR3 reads CASSYSGVVLNTEAFF. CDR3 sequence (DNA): TGTGCCAGCAGTTACTCAGGCGTTGTGTTGAACACTGAAGCTTTCTTT.

The CDR3 DNA reads as TGTGCCATCAGTGAGTCGAGGGAGCGCGGCTACACCTTC. Translation: CAISESRERGYTF. The J gene is TRBJ1-2, the V gene TRBV10-3; D is unresolved. Germline CDR1 and CDR2: ENHRY and SYGVKD. V lost 0 bases, J lost 8 bases, and 10 bases lay in between. The CDR3 is 13 residues long.

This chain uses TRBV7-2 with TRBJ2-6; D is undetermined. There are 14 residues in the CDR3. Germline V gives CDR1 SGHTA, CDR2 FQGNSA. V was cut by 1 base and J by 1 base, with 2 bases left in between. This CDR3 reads CASSLESGANVLTF. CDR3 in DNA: TGTGCCAGCAGCTTAGAATCTGGGGCCAACGTCCTGACTTTC.

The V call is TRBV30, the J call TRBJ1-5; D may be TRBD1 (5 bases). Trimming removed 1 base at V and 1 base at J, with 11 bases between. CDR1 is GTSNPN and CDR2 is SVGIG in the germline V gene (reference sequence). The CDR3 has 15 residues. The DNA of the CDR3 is TGTGCCTGGAGTGGGAGGGGAGGGAGCAATCAGCCCCAGCATTTT. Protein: CAWSGRGGSNQPQHF.

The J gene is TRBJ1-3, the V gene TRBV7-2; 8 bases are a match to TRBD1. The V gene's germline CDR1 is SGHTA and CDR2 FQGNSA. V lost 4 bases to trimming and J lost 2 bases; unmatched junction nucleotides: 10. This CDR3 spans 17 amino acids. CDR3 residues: CASSSTRQGTTGNTIYF. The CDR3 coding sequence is TGTGCCAGCAGCTCGACCCGACAGGGGACTACTGGAAACACCATATATTTT.

CDR3 sequence: CASRPLEAGANVLTF. The DNA of the CDR3 is TGTGCCAGCAGGCCCCTAGAGGCTGGGGCCAACGTCCTGACTTTC. This chain connects TRBV6-5 to TRBJ2-6; D unclear. CDR3 length equals 15 residues. Germline V gene lookup returns CDR1 MNHEY and CDR2 SVGAGI. V lost 6 bases and J 2 bases, leaving 11 bases between the germline ends.

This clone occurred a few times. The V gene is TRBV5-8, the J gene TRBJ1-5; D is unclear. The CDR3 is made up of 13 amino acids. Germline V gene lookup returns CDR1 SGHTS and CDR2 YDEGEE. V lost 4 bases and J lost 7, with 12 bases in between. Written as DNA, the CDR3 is TGTGCCAGCAGCCGCGAAAGAGGGCAGCCCCAGCATTTT. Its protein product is CASSRERGQPQHF.

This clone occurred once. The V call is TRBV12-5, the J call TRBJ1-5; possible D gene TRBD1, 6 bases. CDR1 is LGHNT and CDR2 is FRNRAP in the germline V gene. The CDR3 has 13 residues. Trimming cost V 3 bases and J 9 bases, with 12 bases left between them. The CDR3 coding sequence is TGTGCTAGTGGTTTTTCAGGGGCCAGGCCCCAGCATTTT. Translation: CASGFSGARPQHF. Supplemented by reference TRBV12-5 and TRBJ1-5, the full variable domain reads DARVTQTPRHKVTEMGQEVTMRCQPILGHNTVFWYRQTMMQGLELLAYFRNRAPLDDSGMPKDRFSAEMPDATLATLKIQPSEPRDSAVYFCASGFSGARPQHFGDGTRLSIL.

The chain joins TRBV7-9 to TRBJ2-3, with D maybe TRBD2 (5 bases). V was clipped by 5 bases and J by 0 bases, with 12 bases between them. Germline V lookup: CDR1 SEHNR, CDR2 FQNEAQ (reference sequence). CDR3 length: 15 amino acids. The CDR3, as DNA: TGTGCCAGCAGCCAGGACGGAGGTAGCACAGATACGCAGTATTTT. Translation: CASSQDGGSTDTQYF.

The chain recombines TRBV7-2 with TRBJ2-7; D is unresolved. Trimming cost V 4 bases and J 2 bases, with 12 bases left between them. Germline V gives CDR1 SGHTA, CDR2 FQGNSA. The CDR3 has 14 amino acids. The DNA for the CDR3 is TGTGCCAGCAGCTCCAGGAGTGGGCCCTACGAGCAGTACTTC. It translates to CASSSRSGPYEQYF.